This T cell receptor (beta chain) derives from a study of T cell responses to AZD1222 COVID-19 vaccine. General observations from the study: Nearly half of spike-specific TCRs reportedly go after variant regions that carry no mutations. Spike-specific TCR breadth rose after two AZD1222 doses, and depth rose as well. Repertoires were obtained solely post-peak T cell response. Among AZD1222 vaccinees, only 5 to 7 were seropositive at baseline.

Of note for this clone: The target antigen is unknown.

Assay used: immunoSEQ multiplex PCR; TCRdb lists only in-frame clones, some missing. The table includes about 130,000 clones, around 87% detected once. This CDR3 contains 17 residues. The V and J ends lost 3 bases and 1 base respectively, with 19 bases between them. Looked up from germline, CDR1 is SGDLS and CDR2 is YYNGEE. The V and J genes are TRBV9 and TRBJ1-2; possibly TRBD1 for D (6 bases). Material: peripheral blood, obtained on day 0 of AZD1222 vaccination. This receptor was identified in an adult in good health. In DNA form, the CDR3 reads TGTGCCAGCAGCGCTTACAGGGCCCAGACCGATAACTATGGCTACACCTTC. Translation: CASSAYRAQTDNYGYTF.